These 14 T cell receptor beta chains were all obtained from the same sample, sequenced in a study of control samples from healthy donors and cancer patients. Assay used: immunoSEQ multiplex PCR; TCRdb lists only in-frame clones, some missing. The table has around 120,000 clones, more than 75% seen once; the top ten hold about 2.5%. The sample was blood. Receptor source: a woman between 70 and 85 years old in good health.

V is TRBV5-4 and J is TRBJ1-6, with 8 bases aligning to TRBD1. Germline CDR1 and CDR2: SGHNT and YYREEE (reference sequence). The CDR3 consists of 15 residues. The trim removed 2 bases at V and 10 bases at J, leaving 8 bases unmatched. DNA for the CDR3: TGTGCCAGCAGCTTTCGGGCAGGGGGCCCATCACCCCTCCACTTT. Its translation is CASSFRAGGPSPLHF.

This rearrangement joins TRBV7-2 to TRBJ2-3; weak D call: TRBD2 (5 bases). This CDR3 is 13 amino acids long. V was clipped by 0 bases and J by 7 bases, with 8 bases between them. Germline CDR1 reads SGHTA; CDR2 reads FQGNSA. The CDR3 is CASSLALANTQYF. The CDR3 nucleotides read TGTGCCAGCAGCTTAGCGCTAGCTAATACGCAGTATTTT.

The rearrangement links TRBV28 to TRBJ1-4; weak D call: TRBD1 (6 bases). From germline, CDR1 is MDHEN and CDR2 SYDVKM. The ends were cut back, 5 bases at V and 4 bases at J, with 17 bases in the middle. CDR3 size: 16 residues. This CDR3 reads CASSRTSGAYNEKLFF. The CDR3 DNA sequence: TGTGCCAGCAGTCGAACCTCAGGGGCCTATAATGAAAAACTGTTTTTT. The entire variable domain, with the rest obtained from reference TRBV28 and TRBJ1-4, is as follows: DVKVTQSSRYLVKRTGEKVFLECVQDMDHENMFWYRQDPGLGLRLIYFSYDVKMKEKGDIPEGYSVSREKKERFSLILESASTNQTSMYLCASSRTSGAYNEKLFFGSGTQLSVL.

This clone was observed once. The CDR3 coding sequence is TGTGCCAGCAGCTTACGAGGGATGGGCGACACTGAAGCTTTCTTT. Translating gives CASSLRGMGDTEAFF. This chain uses TRBV7-8 with TRBJ1-1, with D unclear. Germline CDR1 is SGHVS and CDR2 is FQNEAQ. V lost 2 bases to trimming and J lost 3 bases, with 13 bases between them. The CDR3 spans 15 residues.

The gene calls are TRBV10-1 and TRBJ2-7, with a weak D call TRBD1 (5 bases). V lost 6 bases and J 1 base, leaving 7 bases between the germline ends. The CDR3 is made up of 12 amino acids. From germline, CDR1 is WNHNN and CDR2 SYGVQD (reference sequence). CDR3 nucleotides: TGCGCCAGCAGCGGACAATCCTACGAGCAGTACTTC. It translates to CASSGQSYEQYF.

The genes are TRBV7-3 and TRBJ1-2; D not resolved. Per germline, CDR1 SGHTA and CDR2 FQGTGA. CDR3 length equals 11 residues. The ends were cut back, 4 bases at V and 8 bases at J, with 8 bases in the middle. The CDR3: CASSSYIGYTF. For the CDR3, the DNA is TGTGCCAGCAGCTCGTATATCGGCTACACCTTC. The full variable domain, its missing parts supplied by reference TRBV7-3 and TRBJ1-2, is GAGVSQTPSNKVTEKGKYVELRCDPISGHTALYWYRQSLGQGPEFLIYFQGTGAADDSGLPNDRFFAVRPEGSVSTLKIQRTERGDSAVYLCASSSYIGYTFGSGTRLTVV.

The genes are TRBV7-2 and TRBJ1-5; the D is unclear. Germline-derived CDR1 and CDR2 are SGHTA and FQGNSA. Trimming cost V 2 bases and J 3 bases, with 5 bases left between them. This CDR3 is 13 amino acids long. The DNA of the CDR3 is TGTGCCAGCAGCTTACAGTTCAATCAGCCCCAGCATTTT. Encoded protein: CASSLQFNQPQHF.

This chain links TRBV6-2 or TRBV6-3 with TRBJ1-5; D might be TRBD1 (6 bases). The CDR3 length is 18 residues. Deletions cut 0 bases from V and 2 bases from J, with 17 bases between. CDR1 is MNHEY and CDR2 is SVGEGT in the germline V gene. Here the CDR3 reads CASSYSRQGTMGNQPQHF. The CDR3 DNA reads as TGTGCCAGCAGTTACTCGAGGCAGGGGACTATGGGCAATCAGCCCCAGCATTTT.

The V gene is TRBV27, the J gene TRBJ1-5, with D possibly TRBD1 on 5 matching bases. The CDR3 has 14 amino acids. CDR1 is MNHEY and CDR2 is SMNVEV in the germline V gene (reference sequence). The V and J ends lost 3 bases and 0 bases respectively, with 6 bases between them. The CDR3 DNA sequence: TGTGCCAGCAGTTTGGGGGATAGCAATCAGCCCCAGCATTTT. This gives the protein CASSLGDSNQPQHF.

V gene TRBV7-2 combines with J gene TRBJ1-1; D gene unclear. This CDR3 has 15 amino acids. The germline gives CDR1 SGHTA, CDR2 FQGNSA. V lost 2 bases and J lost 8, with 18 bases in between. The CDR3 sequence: CASSLNPGQPFEAFF. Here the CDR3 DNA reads TGTGCCAGCAGCTTAAACCCTGGGCAGCCGTTCGAAGCTTTCTTT. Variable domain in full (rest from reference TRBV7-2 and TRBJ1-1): GAGVSQSPSNKVTEKGKDVELRCDPISGHTALYWYRQSLGQGLEFLIYFQGNSAPDKSGLPSDRFSAERTGGSVSTLTIQRTQQEDSAVYLCASSLNPGQPFEAFFGQGTRLTVV.

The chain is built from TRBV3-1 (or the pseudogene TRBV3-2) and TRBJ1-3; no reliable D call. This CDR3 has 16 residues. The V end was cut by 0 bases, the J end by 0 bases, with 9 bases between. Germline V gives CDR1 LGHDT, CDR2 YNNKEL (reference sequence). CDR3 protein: CASSQDLSNSGNTIYF. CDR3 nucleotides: TGTGCCAGCAGCCAAGACTTGTCAAACTCTGGAAACACCATATATTTT.

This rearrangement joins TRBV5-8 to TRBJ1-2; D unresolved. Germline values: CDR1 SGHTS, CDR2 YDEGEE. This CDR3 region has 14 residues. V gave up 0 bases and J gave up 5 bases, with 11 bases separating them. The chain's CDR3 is CASSLGTVFYGYTF. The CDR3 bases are TGTGCCAGCAGCTTGGGTACAGTTTTTTATGGCTACACCTTC.

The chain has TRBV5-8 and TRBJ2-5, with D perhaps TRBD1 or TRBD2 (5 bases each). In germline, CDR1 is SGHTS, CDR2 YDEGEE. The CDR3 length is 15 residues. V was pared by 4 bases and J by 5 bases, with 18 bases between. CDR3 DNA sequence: TGTGCCAGCAGCACCGGGACCAGTGGTGGGGAGACCCAGTACTTC. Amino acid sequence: CASSTGTSGGETQYF.

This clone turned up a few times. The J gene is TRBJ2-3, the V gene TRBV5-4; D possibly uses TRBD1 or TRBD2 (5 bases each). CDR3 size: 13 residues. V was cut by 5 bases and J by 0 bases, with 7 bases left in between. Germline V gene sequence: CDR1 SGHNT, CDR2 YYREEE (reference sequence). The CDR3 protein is CASSGDSTDTQYF. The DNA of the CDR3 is TGTGCCAGCAGTGGGGACAGCACAGATACGCAGTATTTT.